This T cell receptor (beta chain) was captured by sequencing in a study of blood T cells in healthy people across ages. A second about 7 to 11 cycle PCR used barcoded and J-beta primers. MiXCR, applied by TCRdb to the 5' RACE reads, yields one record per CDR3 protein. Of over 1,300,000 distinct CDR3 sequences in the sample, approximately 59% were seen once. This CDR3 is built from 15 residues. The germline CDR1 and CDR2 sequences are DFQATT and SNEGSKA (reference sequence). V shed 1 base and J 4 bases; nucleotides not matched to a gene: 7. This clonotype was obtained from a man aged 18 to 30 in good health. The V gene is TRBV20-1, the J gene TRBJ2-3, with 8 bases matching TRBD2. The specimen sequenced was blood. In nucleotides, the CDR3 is TGCAGTGCTAGAGGGCCCGGGGGGGCTTCAGATACGCAGTATTTT. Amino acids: CSARGPGGASDTQYF.